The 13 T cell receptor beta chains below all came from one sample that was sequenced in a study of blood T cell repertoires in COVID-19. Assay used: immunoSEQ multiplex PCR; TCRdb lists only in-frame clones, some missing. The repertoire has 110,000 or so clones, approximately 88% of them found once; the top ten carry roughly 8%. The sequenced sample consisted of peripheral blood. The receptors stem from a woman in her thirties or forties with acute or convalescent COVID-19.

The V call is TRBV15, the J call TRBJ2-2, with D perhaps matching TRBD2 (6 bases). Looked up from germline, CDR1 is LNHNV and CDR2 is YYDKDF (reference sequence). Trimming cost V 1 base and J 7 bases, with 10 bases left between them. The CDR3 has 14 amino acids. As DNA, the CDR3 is TGTGCCACCAGCAGAGGCGGGGCGGGCGGGGAGCTGTTTTTT. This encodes CATSRGGAGGELFF.

Here the CDR3 DNA reads TGTGCCAGCAGTAGAGTTCCGACTAGCGGGGCTGAAGGTGAGCAGTTCTTC. Translation gives CASSRVPTSGAEGEQFF. The V and J genes are TRBV7-8 and TRBJ2-1; 11 bases match TRBD2. This CDR3 spans 17 amino acids. Germline V CDR1 and CDR2: SGHVS, FQNEAQ. V dropped 6 bases and J dropped 9; count of bases not matched to a gene: 16. Together with reference TRBV7-8 and TRBJ2-1, the CDR3 gives the full variable domain: GAGVSQSPRYKVAKRGQDVALRCDPISGHVSLFWYQQALGQGPEFLTYFQNEAQLDKSGLPSDRFFAERPEGSVSTLKIQRTQQEDSAVYLCASSRVPTSGAEGEQFFGPGTRLTVL.

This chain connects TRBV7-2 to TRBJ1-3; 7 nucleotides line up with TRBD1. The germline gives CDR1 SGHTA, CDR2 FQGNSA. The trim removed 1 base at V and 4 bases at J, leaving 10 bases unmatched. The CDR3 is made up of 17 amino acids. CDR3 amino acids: CASSLVGKTGTGNTIYF. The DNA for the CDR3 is TGTGCCAGCAGCTTAGTCGGCAAGACAGGGACGGGAAACACCATATATTTT.

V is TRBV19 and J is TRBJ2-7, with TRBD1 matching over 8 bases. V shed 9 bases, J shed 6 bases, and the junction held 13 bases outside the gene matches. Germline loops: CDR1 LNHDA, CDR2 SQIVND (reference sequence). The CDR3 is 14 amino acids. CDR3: CASVNRDRPLEQYF. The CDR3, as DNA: TGTGCCAGCGTAAACCGGGACAGGCCCCTCGAGCAGTACTTC.

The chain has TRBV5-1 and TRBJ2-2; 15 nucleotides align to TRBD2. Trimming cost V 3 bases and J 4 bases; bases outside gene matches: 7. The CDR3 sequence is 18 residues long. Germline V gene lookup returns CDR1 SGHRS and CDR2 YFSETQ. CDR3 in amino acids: CASSSVGLAGGTTGELFF. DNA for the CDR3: TGCGCCAGCAGCTCGGTGGGACTAGCGGGGGGAACCACCGGGGAGCTGTTTTTT.

Written as DNA, the CDR3 is TGTGCCAGCAGGGGCAGGGACTATGGCTACACCTTC. Translation gives CASRGRDYGYTF. V gene TRBV11-2 combines with J gene TRBJ1-2, with D possibly matching TRBD1 (5 bases). Per the germline V gene, CDR1 is SGHAT and CDR2 is FQNNGV. This CDR3 has 12 residues. V lost 6 bases and J 3 bases, leaving 8 bases between the germline ends. The full variable domain, completed using reference TRBV11-2 and TRBJ1-2, is EAGVAQSPRYKIIEKRQSVAFWCNPISGHATLYWYQQILGQGPKLLIQFQNNGVVDDSQLPKDRFSAERLKGVDSTLKIQPAKLEDSAVYLCASRGRDYGYTFGSGTRLTVV.

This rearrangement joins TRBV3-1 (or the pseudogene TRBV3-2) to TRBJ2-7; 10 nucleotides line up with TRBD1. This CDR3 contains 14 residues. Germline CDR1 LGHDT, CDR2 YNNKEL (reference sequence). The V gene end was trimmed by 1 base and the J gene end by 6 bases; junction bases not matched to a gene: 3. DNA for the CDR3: TGTGCCAGCAGCCAAGTGGGACAGGGGAGCGAGCAGTACTTC. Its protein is CASSQVGQGSEQYF.

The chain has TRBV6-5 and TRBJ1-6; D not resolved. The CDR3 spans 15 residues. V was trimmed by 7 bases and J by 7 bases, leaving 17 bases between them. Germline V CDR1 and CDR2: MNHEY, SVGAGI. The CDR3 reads CASTLDSHGNSPLHF. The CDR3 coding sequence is TGTGCCAGCACTTTGGACTCCCACGGGAATTCACCCCTCCACTTT.

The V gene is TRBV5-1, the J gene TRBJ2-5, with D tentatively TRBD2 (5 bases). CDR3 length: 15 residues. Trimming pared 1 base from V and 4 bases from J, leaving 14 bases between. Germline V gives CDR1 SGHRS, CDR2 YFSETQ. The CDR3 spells CASSLRGSGRETQYF. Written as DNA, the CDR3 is TGCGCCAGCAGCTTGAGAGGGTCGGGTAGAGAGACCCAGTACTTC.

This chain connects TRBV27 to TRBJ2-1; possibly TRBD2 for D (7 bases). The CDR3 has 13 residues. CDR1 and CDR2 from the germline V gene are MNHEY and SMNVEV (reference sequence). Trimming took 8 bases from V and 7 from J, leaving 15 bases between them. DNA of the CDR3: TGTGCCAGCCGGGGGGCAGAAAGGAATGAGCAGTTCTTC. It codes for CASRGAERNEQFF.

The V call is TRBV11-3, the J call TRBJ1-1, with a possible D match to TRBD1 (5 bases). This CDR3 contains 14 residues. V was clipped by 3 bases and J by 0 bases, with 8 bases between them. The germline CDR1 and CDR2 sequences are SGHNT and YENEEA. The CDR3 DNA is TGTGCCAGCAGCTTTTCAGGGATGAACACTGAAGCTTTCTTT. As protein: CASSFSGMNTEAFF.

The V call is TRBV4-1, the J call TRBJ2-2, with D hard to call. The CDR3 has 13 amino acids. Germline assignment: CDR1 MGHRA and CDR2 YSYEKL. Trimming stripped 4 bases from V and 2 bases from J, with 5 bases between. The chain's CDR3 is CASSRPNTGELFF. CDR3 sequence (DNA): TGCGCCAGCAGCCGGCCCAACACCGGGGAGCTGTTTTTT.

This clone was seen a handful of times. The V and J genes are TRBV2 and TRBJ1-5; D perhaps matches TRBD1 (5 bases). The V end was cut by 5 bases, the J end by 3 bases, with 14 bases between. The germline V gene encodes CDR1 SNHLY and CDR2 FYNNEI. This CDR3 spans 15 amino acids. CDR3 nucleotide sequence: TGTGCCAGCAGTCTCAGGGAAGGCGCCAATCAGCCCCAGCATTTT. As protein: CASSLREGANQPQHF.